Sequencing of this TCR beta chain was carried out in a study of PD-1 blockade in classical Hodgkin lymphoma. Findings and caveats of the study: Among the patients, those starting nivolumab under 1 year after ASCT were excluded.

Assay: immunoSEQ multiplex PCR; the TCRdb copy retains only in-frame clones and omits some. The table lists 25,000 to 30,000 clones, approximately 80% of them singletons. The time point denotes: cycle 4 day 1 (C4D1), after five to seven weeks of nivolumab. All patients relapsed after autologous stem cell transplantation, and brentuximab vedotin exposure varied. Magnetic negative selection of thawed PBMCs was the method by which CD4+ T cells were purified. A note on this clone: Its antigen is as yet unknown.

The ends were cut back, 0 bases at V and 0 bases at J, with 10 bases in the middle. This CDR3 comprises 17 residues. Per germline, CDR1 SGHTS and CDR2 YDEGEE. The V gene is TRBV5-8, the J gene TRBJ2-6; TRBD2 is a possible D gene (6 bases). The clonotype comes from a human donor with classical Hodgkin lymphoma. The material sequenced was CD4+ T cells from blood, taken before the fourth cycle of nivolumab. The CDR3 spells CASSLVLGGSGANVLTF. Written as DNA, the CDR3 is TGTGCCAGCAGCTTGGTTCTGGGGGGCTCTGGGGCCAACGTCCTGACTTTC.